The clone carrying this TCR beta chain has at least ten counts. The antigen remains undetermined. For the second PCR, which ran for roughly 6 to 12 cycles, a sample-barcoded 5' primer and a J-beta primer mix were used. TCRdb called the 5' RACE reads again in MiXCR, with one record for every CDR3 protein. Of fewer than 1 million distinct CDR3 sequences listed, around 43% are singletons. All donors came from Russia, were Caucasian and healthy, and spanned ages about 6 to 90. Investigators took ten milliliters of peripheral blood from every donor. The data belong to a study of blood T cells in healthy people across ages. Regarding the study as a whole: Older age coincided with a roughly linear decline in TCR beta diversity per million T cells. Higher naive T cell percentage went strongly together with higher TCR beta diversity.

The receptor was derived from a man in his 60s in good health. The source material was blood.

The CDR3 bases are TGTGCCAGCCGGAGCTCCTACAATGAGCAGTTCTTC. This translates into CASRSSYNEQFF. The V and J genes are TRBV25-1 and TRBJ2-1; no clear D. This CDR3 is built from 12 residues. Germline V gene data show CDR1 as MGHDK and CDR2 as SYGVNS. Trimming pared 8 bases from V and 0 bases from J, leaving 5 bases between.